One and the same sample provided the 17 T cell receptor beta chains below, sequenced in a study of vaccination and CD4 T cells after COVID-19. This sample's treatment: approximately nine-day PBMC culture with coronavirus spike peptide pools or control peptides (ViraFEST assay). An Oncomine TCR Beta short-read assay was used to sequence the DNA from cultured CD4+ T cells. One entry per CDR3 protein results from TCRdb running MiXCR on the PCR reads. The sample lists 11,000 to 15,000 distinct CDR3 sequences, 25% to 35% occurring once. Their cognate antigens are unknown. What was sequenced was CD4+ T cells from blood, cultured in vitro. Receptors originate from a human donor who had recovered from COVID-19.

The rearrangement joins TRBV18 to TRBJ2-7; 7 positions match TRBD1. In germline, CDR1 is KGHSH, CDR2 LQKENI. V lost 3 bases, J lost 3 bases, and 14 bases stayed unmatched. This CDR3 is 17 amino acids long. The CDR3 region is CASSPSTGTNLRYEQYF. The DNA for the CDR3 is TGTGCCAGCTCACCCTCGACAGGGACCAACCTACGCTACGAGCAGTACTTC.

The chain recombines TRBV27 with TRBJ1-1; 7 bases map to TRBD1. This CDR3 spans 16 amino acids. Germline V gene lookup returns CDR1 MNHEY and CDR2 SMNVEV (reference sequence). Trimming at V came to 6 bases and at J to 6 bases, leaving 16 bases not matched to a gene. In DNA form, the CDR3 reads TGTGCCAGCAGGGGTGACAGGGATTATGCGACCTCTGAAGCTTTCTTT. Its protein is CASRGDRDYATSEAFF.

The chain employs TRBV7-2 and TRBJ2-2; D is undetermined. Looked up from germline, CDR1 is SGHTA and CDR2 is FQGNSA. V dropped 1 base and J dropped 4 bases, with 4 bases sitting between them. CDR3 length equals 13 residues. Here the CDR3 reads CASSLEITGELFF. The CDR3 DNA reads as TGTGCCAGCAGCTTAGAGATCACCGGGGAGCTGTTTTTT.

This clonotype was counted only a few times. The J gene is TRBJ1-6, the V gene TRBV20-1; possibly TRBD1 for D (5 bases). Germline assignment: CDR1 DFQATT and CDR2 SNEGSKA (reference sequence). Trimming shortened V by 0 bases and J by 5 bases, and 8 bases separated the two germline ends. This CDR3 comprises 14 residues. CDR3 DNA sequence: TGCAGTGCTAGAGAGGGGGGGAATAATTCACCCCTCCACTTT. Its translation: CSAREGGNNSPLHF.

The CDR3 here is CSASARATGDYSNQPQHF. CDR3 in DNA: TGCAGTGCTAGTGCGCGCGCCACAGGGGATTATAGCAATCAGCCCCAGCATTTT. V and J are TRBV20-1 and TRBJ1-5; 7 bases map to TRBD1. The germline V gene has CDR1 DFQATT and CDR2 SNEGSKA (reference sequence). The CDR3 sequence is 18 residues long. V was pared by 3 bases and J by 0 bases, with 14 bases of the junction left unmatched.

The J gene is TRBJ2-2, the V gene TRBV20-1; 8 nucleotides match TRBD1. The CDR3 is 15 amino acids. J lost 4 bases, V lost 1 base, and 5 bases had no gene match. Germline lookup yields CDR1 DFQATT and CDR2 SNEGSKA (reference sequence). CDR3 nucleotides: TGCAGTGCTAGAGTCGCAGGGGGCTTCACCGGGGAGCTGTTTTTT. Its translation: CSARVAGGFTGELFF.

The chain is built from TRBV21-1 and TRBJ1-5. The DNA end lines up better with TRBJ2-3; the J call may be wrong. TRBV21-1 has pseudogene status. CDR3 size: 13 residues. Here the CDR3 DNA reads TGTGCCAGCAGAGGAAAAGGCAATCAGCCCCAGTATTTT. Translated: CASRGKGNQPQYF.

Notes on this clonotype: At one boundary the junction diverges from the germline segment, which might be a read error. V is TRBV7-2 and J is TRBJ2-1; TRBD2 agrees at 12 bases. CDR1 and CDR2 from the germline V gene are SGHTA and FQGNSA. The CDR3 covers 16 residues. CDR3 coding DNA: TGTGCTAGCAGCCGTGCTAGCGGGGGGGGTTACAATGAGCAGTTCTTC. This encodes CASSRASGGGYNEQFF. Complete variable domain (other parts from reference TRBV7-2 and TRBJ2-1): GAGVSQSPSNKVTEKGKDVELRCDPISGHTALYWYRQSLGQGLEFLIYFQGNSAPDKSGLPSDRFSAERTGGSVSTLTIQRTQQEDSAVYLCASSRASGGGYNEQFFGPGTRLTVL.

The chain uses TRBV19 and TRBJ1-1, with a possible D match to TRBD1 (6 bases). The ends were cut back, 5 bases at V and 1 base at J, with 14 bases in the middle. Germline V lookup: CDR1 LNHDA, CDR2 SQIVND (reference sequence). The CDR3 contains 15 residues. CDR3 in amino acids: CASSQGRIGNTEAFF. The CDR3 coding sequence is TGTGCCAGTAGTCAGGGGAGGATCGGGAACACTGAAGCTTTCTTT.

This chain connects TRBV18 to TRBJ1-1, with 10 bases matching TRBD1. This CDR3 has 14 amino acids. Germline CDR1 and CDR2: KGHSH and LQKENI. Losses at the gene ends were 4 bases for V and 3 bases for J; bases not matched to a gene: 2. CDR3 sequence: CASSLGTGDTEAFF. CDR3 DNA: TGTGCCAGCTCACTCGGGACAGGGGACACTGAAGCTTTCTTT.

The rearrangement links TRBV11-1 to TRBJ2-2; D is possibly TRBD1 or TRBD2 (5 bases each). Trimming took off 3 bases at V and 3 bases at J, with 11 bases between the two ends. Germline CDR1 is SGHAT and CDR2 is FQDESV (reference sequence). This CDR3 comprises 15 residues. CDR3 in amino acids: CASSFGGPYTGELFF. CDR3 coding DNA: TGTGCCAGCAGCTTTGGGGGACCTTACACCGGGGAGCTGTTTTTT.

This chain uses TRBV7-2 with TRBJ2-7, with 8 positions matching TRBD1. The CDR3 covers 14 residues. Looked up from germline, CDR1 is SGHTA and CDR2 is FQGNSA. V was pared by 5 bases and J by 2 bases, with 5 bases of the junction left unmatched. The CDR3 here is CASSGDRPPYEQYF. CDR3 DNA sequence: TGTGCCAGCAGCGGGGACAGGCCCCCCTACGAGCAGTACTTC.

This clonotype was picked up a small number of times. The V gene is TRBV29-1, the J gene TRBJ2-2; the D gene could be TRBD1 or TRBD2 (6 bases each). V gave up 5 bases and J gave up 4 bases, with 17 bases separating them. The germline V gene has CDR1 SQVTM and CDR2 ANQGSEA. This CDR3 has 15 residues. The DNA of the CDR3 is TGCAGCGTTCGGGGCCCATCGGGGGCCACCGGGGAGCTGTTTTTT. Protein: CSVRGPSGATGELFF.

The chain joins TRBV12-3 or TRBV12-4 to TRBJ1-3, with D possibly TRBD1 on 5 matching bases. With 4 bases removed from V and 0 bases from J, the gap between germline ends came to 10 bases. The CDR3 runs to 15 residues. The CDR3 nucleotides are TGTGCCAGCAGTTGGGGCGGAACCTCTGGAAACACCATATATTTT. Its protein is CASSWGGTSGNTIYF.

This clonotype was seen more than once but under ten times. The chain has TRBV20-1 and TRBJ2-3; 10 positions match TRBD1. The CDR3 runs 13 residues. From germline, CDR1 is DFQATT and CDR2 SNEGSKA (reference sequence). The J segment lost 5 bases and the V segment lost 5 bases, leaving 4 bases of the junction unmatched. The CDR3 bases are TGCAGTGCTCCGGGACAGGGGAAAGATACGCAGTATTTT. It yields the protein CSAPGQGKDTQYF.

The chain couples TRBV7-9 to TRBJ1-3, with D unresolved. CDR3 length equals 14 residues. Trimming removed 1 base from V and 1 base from J, with 5 bases in between. Germline values: CDR1 SEHNR, CDR2 FQNEAQ (reference sequence). The CDR3 DNA reads TGTGCCAGCAGCTTAGACCCTTCTGGAAACACCATATATTTT. Translated: CASSLDPSGNTIYF.

CDR3 DNA: TGTGCCAGCAGCCCCCCGTTACGACTAGCGACCCACAATGAGCAGTTCTTC. Its translation is CASSPPLRLATHNEQFF. The rearrangement links TRBV7-9 to TRBJ2-1; 8 bases fit TRBD2. With V trimmed by 5 bases and J by 5 bases, 14 bases remained unmatched. Germline V gives CDR1 SEHNR, CDR2 FQNEAQ (reference sequence). The CDR3 has 17 amino acids.